This TCR beta chain was observed in a study of technical replicates of blood from a few donors (dated by TCRdb to 2015 to 2018). The germline ends are 10 bases apart after V is trimmed by 1 base and J by 7 bases. From its cysteine to its phenylalanine, the CDR3 spans 13 amino acids. The entry retains the CDR3 DNA only, 39 bases that are in frame from base 1. From the germline V gene (reference sequence), CDR1 is SEHNR and CDR2 is FQNEAQ. The library came from the immunoSEQ multiplex PCR assay. As stored in TCRdb, this immuneACCESS dataset retains in-frame rearrangements with V and J assigned. A fraction of the clones does not appear; measured against another copy, unresolved V genes explain less than half of the discrepancy, and the remainder lacks a known reason. In this sample the table shows tens of thousands of clones, approximately 95% of which occur a single time. Over 0.2% of the sample is in the top ten clones.

This clone was picked up one time. The specificity of this receptor is unknown. The record has no base qualities; no much larger clone is one base away. The V gene is TRBV7-9 and the J gene is TRBJ2-5; perhaps TRBD2 is the D gene, with 6 bases matching. Sequences were obtained from T cells isolated from PBMCs. This receptor was taken from a human donor in good health. The encoded CDR3 is CASSLGGLGTQYF. The sequenced DNA is TGTGCCAGCAGCTTAGGGGGACTGGGGACCCAGTACTTC. Outside the CDR3, residues come from the reference TRBV7-9 and TRBJ2-5 proteins, so the full variable domain is: DTGVSQNPRHKITKRGQNVTFRCDPISEHNRLYWYRQTLGQGPEFLTYFQNEAQLEKSRLLSDRFSAERPKGSFSTLEIQRTEQGDSAMYLCASSLGGLGTQYFGPGTRLLVL.